Below, 23 T cell receptor beta chains from the same sample are listed, as sequenced in a study of T-cell memory formation after mild COVID-19. TCRdb re-called the 5' RACE reads with MiXCR, one entry per CDR3 protein. Of around 310,000 distinct CDR3 sequences in the sample, approximately 15% were seen once. The material sequenced was PBMCs or a T cell subset sorted from them (not recorded which). These receptors were taken from a man younger than 35 who had mild COVID-19 (a few samples of this study predate the infection). Cell type and time point are not known.

This clonotype occurred a few times. This chain uses TRBV4-3 with TRBJ2-7; D perhaps matches TRBD1 (6 bases). The ends were cut back, 1 base at V and 4 bases at J, with 11 bases in the middle. The CDR3 length is 14 residues. CDR1 is LGHNA and CDR2 is YSLEER in the germline V gene. The DNA for the CDR3 is TGCGCCAGCAGCCAAGCGACAGGAAGATACGAGCAGTACTTC. Its translation is CASSQATGRYEQYF.

This clonotype showed up just a few times. This chain uses TRBV5-6 with TRBJ1-6; TRBD1 matches 12 bases. The CDR3 sequence is 14 residues long. In germline, CDR1 is SGHDT, CDR2 YYEEEE. With V trimmed by 3 bases and J by 8 bases, 0 bases remained unmatched. CDR3 protein: CASSWDRGHSPLHF. The CDR3 nucleotides are TGTGCCAGCAGCTGGGACAGGGGGCATTCACCCCTCCACTTT.

This clonotype has more than one count but fewer than ten. The genes are TRBV4-3 and TRBJ2-2; a possible D gene is TRBD2 (6 bases). Trimming took 0 bases from V and 6 from J, leaving 17 bases between them. The length of the CDR3 is 17 residues. Germline-derived CDR1 and CDR2 are LGHNA and YSLEER. This CDR3 reads CASSQDDQTSLAGELFF. The CDR3 coding sequence is TGCGCCAGCAGCCAAGATGACCAAACTAGCTTGGCCGGGGAGCTGTTTTTT.

This clonotype was observed a handful of times. The rearrangement uses TRBV2 and TRBJ1-4; 7 positions agree with TRBD1. Germline V gene data show CDR1 as SNHLY and CDR2 as FYNNEI. Trimming at V came to 4 bases and at J to 4 bases, leaving 3 bases not matched to a gene. The length of the CDR3 is 14 residues. The CDR3 DNA is TGTGCCAGCAGTGGCGGACAGGATAATGAAAAACTGTTTTTT. It encodes CASSGGQDNEKLFF.

The chain carries TRBV6-5 and TRBJ1-1; possibly TRBD1 for D (5 bases). V dropped 0 bases and J dropped 0 bases, with 14 bases sitting between them. Germline V lookup: CDR1 MNHEY, CDR2 SVGAGI. The CDR3 length is 17 residues. As DNA, the CDR3 is TGTGCCAGCAGTTACTCAGTCCCTACAGGAGTGAACACTGAAGCTTTCTTT. This sequence encodes CASSYSVPTGVNTEAFF.

This clonotype came up many times. This rearrangement joins TRBV4-1 to TRBJ1-4; D unclear. V lost 4 bases to trimming and J lost 5 bases, with 11 bases between them. The V gene's germline CDR1 is MGHRA and CDR2 YSYEKL. The CDR3 extends over 14 amino acids. The CDR3 nucleotides read TGCGCCAGCAGCCGCCGGCTTTCAAATGAAAAACTGTTTTTT. This codes for CASSRRLSNEKLFF.

This chain links TRBV11-1 with TRBJ1-1, with D possibly TRBD1 on 6 matching bases. This CDR3 has 15 residues. Trimming cost V 5 bases and J 0 bases, with 13 bases left between them. Per germline, CDR1 SGHAT and CDR2 FQDESV (reference sequence). CDR3 bases: TGTGCCAGCAGCCAAGGGGGACCCATGAACACTGAAGCTTTCTTT. Translated: CASSQGGPMNTEAFF.

The chain carries TRBV9 and TRBJ1-1; a weak D match, TRBD1 (5 bases). The CDR3 is made up of 13 amino acids. V dropped 4 bases and J dropped 6 bases, with 13 bases sitting between them. Germline lookup yields CDR1 SGDLS and CDR2 YYNGEE. The CDR3 sequence: CASSPTAFAEAFF. The CDR3 nucleotides read TGTGCCAGCAGCCCGACAGCTTTCGCTGAAGCTTTCTTT.

The chain combines TRBV5-1 with TRBJ1-1; possible D gene TRBD1, 5 bases. Germline-derived CDR1 and CDR2 are SGHRS and YFSETQ. The CDR3 extends over 16 amino acids. Trimming cost V 3 bases and J 1 base, with 16 bases left between them. The CDR3, as DNA: TGCGCCAGCAGCTCGAGTACCGGGACGGCGAACACTGAAGCTTTCTTT. Translated, it gives CASSSSTGTANTEAFF.

The chain recombines TRBV29-1 with TRBJ2-7, with 7 positions matching TRBD1. This CDR3 has 13 residues. J gave up 3 bases and V 5 bases, and 7 bases lay outside the gene matches. From germline, CDR1 is SQVTM and CDR2 ANQGSEA. The CDR3 DNA sequence: TGCAGCGTTATGACAGGGTCCGGCTACGAGCAGTACTTC. It encodes CSVMTGSGYEQYF.

The chain combines TRBV5-1 with TRBJ2-5, with D perhaps TRBD2 (5 bases). This CDR3 contains 12 residues. Germline CDR1 reads SGHRS; CDR2 reads YFSETQ. Trimming pared 1 base from V and 6 bases from J, leaving 7 bases between. The CDR3 is CASSLNGKTQYF. The DNA of the CDR3 is TGCGCCAGCAGCTTGAACGGGAAGACCCAGTACTTC.

The rearrangement joins TRBV5-1 to TRBJ2-2, with 7 nucleotides matching TRBD1. Trimming removed 5 bases from V and 7 bases from J; junction bases left unmatched: 8. From germline, CDR1 is SGHRS and CDR2 YFSETQ. The CDR3 has 14 amino acids. The CDR3 DNA is TGCGCCAGCAGTCACGACAGGGAAGGCGGGGAGCTGTTTTTT. It specifies CASSHDREGGELFF.

This clonotype was seen ten or more times. The chain is built from TRBV5-5 and TRBJ2-1, with TRBD2 identical over 7 bases. With 0 bases clipped from V and 6 bases from J, the junction kept 3 bases outside the gene matches. CDR3 size: 14 residues. Germline CDR1 is SGHKS and CDR2 is YYEKEE (reference sequence). CDR3 nucleotide sequence: TGTGCCAGCAGCTTGGTCGCGGGAGCCAATGAGCAGTTCTTC. Protein product: CASSLVAGANEQFF.

V is TRBV10-3 and J is TRBJ2-5, with 11 nucleotides matching TRBD1. Germline V gives CDR1 ENHRY, CDR2 SYGVKD. The CDR3 is made up of 16 amino acids. The V and J ends lost 0 bases and 4 bases, in that order; junction bases with no gene match: 4. In DNA, the CDR3 is TGTGCCATCAGTGAGTCGTGGACAGGGGGCCCAGAGACCCAGTACTTC. It is translated as CAISESWTGGPETQYF.

This clonotype was recorded at least ten times. The chain has TRBV7-9 and TRBJ2-1, with TRBD2 matching over 9 bases. The CDR3 contains 16 residues. Germline V gene lookup returns CDR1 SEHNR and CDR2 FQNEAQ (reference sequence). J was trimmed by 6 bases and V by 5 bases; bases with no gene match: 11. The CDR3 nucleotides are TGTGCCAGCAGCACAACGGGACTAGCTATTCCCAATGAGCAGTTCTTC. The encoded protein is CASSTTGLAIPNEQFF.

This clonotype was observed a handful of times. This chain joins TRBV7-3 and TRBJ2-1; 7 bases are a match to TRBD2. This CDR3 is built from 15 residues. Germline-derived CDR1 and CDR2 are SGHTA and FQGTGA. The ends lost 0 bases at V and 8 bases at J; junction bases unmatched: 7. The chain's CDR3 is CASSLTAGVGDEQFF. CDR3 DNA sequence: TGTGCCAGCAGCTTAACGGCGGGGGTAGGGGATGAGCAGTTCTTC.

The chain is built from TRBV20-1 and TRBJ2-7; TRBD1 is a possible D gene (5 bases). This CDR3 region has 15 residues. V lost 3 bases and J 4 bases, leaving 19 bases between the germline ends. Per the germline V gene, CDR1 is DFQATT and CDR2 is SNEGSKA (reference sequence). CDR3 coding DNA: TGCAGTGCTAGTATTGCTGACAGAGAAATTTACGAGCAGTACTTC. It codes for CSASIADREIYEQYF.

This clonotype was seen repeatedly, ten times or more. V is TRBV4-1 and J is TRBJ2-7, with D maybe TRBD1 (6 bases). The CDR3 spans 16 residues. V lost 1 base and J lost 4, with 17 bases in between. Germline CDR1 and CDR2: MGHRA and YSYEKL. The CDR3: CASSQVVIVRGYEQYF. CDR3 in DNA: TGCGCCAGCAGCCAAGTGGTGATCGTGAGGGGGTACGAGCAGTACTTC.

The chain uses TRBV7-2 and TRBJ2-1, with D uncertain. The CDR3 totals 14 residues. The V end was cut by 1 base, the J end by 7 bases, with 11 bases between. Germline CDR1 is SGHTA and CDR2 is FQGNSA. The CDR3 nucleotides are TGTGCCAGCAGCTTAGTGGTGGCGGCTAATGAGCAGTTCTTC. Its translation: CASSLVVAANEQFF.

The chain joins TRBV7-2 to TRBJ2-1, with D possibly being TRBD2 (5 bases). CDR3 length: 14 amino acids. V lost 4 bases to trimming and J lost 10 bases, with 17 bases between them. Germline lookup yields CDR1 SGHTA and CDR2 FQGNSA. CDR3 nucleotide sequence: TGTGCCAGCAGCTCGCCGGGGTTTGGAGGAGAGCAGTTCTTC. It specifies CASSSPGFGGEQFF.

This clonotype was counted at least ten times. This chain connects TRBV7-8 to TRBJ2-2, with unresolved D. The CDR3 is made up of 16 amino acids. Germline V gene data show CDR1 as SGHVS and CDR2 as FQNEAQ. Trimming took 4 bases from V and 1 from J, leaving 13 bases between them. The CDR3 coding sequence is TGTGCCAGCAGCTCTTGGGTAATCGGGAACACCGGGGAGCTGTTTTTT. Amino acids: CASSSWVIGNTGELFF.

V usage is TRBV5-1 and J usage is TRBJ1-5; possible D gene TRBD1, 6 bases. The CDR3 extends over 15 amino acids. CDR1 SGHRS and CDR2 YFSETQ come from the germline V gene. The V end lost 0 bases, the J end lost 6 bases, and 13 bases lay between the germline ends. The CDR3 here is CASSLAGRGGQPQHF. The CDR3 DNA is TGCGCCAGCAGCTTGGCGGGCAGGGGAGGTCAGCCCCAGCATTTT.

The V call is TRBV15, the J call TRBJ2-3, with a weak D call TRBD2 (6 bases). Germline assignment: CDR1 LNHNV and CDR2 YYDKDF (reference sequence). The CDR3 has 16 amino acids. V gave up 5 bases and J gave up 5 bases, with 20 bases separating them. The CDR3 here is CATSRNPGAGVDTQYF. The CDR3 DNA reads as TGTGCCACCAGCCGGAACCCGGGAGCTGGGGTAGATACGCAGTATTTT.